This TCR beta chain was captured by sequencing in a study of T cell responses to AZD1222 COVID-19 vaccine. Assay used: immunoSEQ multiplex PCR; TCRdb lists only in-frame clones, some missing. The table records approximately 120,000 clones, about 89% of them present only once. Germline assignment: CDR1 LGHNT and CDR2 FRNRAP. The V and J ends lost 5 bases and 8 bases, in that order; junction bases with no gene match: 5. This CDR3 has 15 amino acids. V gene TRBV12-5 combines with J gene TRBJ2-1; TRBD2 matches 14 bases. Sequenced material: peripheral blood, taken on day 0 of AZD1222 vaccination. The receptor's source is an adult in good health. The CDR3 sequence is CASGPGLAGVDEQFF. The CDR3 DNA follows: TGTGCTAGTGGTCCGGGACTAGCGGGGGTAGATGAGCAGTTCTTC.